Below are 27 T cell receptor beta chains sequenced from a single sample in a study of Tregs in tolerant kidney transplant recipients. Using immunoSEQ multiplex PCR, the repertoire was profiled, and TCRdb retains in-frame clones only, with some absent. This sample has over 50,000 clones, with around four fifths found just once. The specimen was CD4+ T cells from blood. The receptor set was obtained from a human donor in good health.

V usage is TRBV19 and J usage is TRBJ2-2; a possible D gene is TRBD2 (5 bases). Germline lookup yields CDR1 LNHDA and CDR2 SQIVND (reference sequence). The CDR3 runs to 14 residues. V lost 5 bases to trimming and J lost 5 bases, with 12 bases between them. CDR3 residues: CASSRAPGTGELFF. CDR3 nucleotide sequence: TGTGCCAGTAGTCGGGCCCCGGGGACCGGGGAGCTGTTTTTT. The full variable domain, rest sourced from reference TRBV19 and TRBJ2-2, is DGGITQSPKYLFRKEGQNVTLSCEQNLNHDAMYWYRQDPGQGLRLIYYSQIVNDFQKGDIAEGYSVSREKKESFPLTVTSAQKNPTAFYLCASSRAPGTGELFFGEGSRLTVL.

The chain couples TRBV4-2 to TRBJ2-2, with 14 bases fitting TRBD2. The germline V gene has CDR1 LGHNA and CDR2 YNFKEQ. The CDR3 consists of 18 residues. The junction had 5 bases not matched to a gene; V was cut back by 0 bases and J by 5 bases. CDR3 nucleotides: TGTGCCAGCAGCCAAGATCCTCGGACTAGCGGGAGGACCGGGGAGCTGTTTTTT. Residues: CASSQDPRTSGRTGELFF.

This chain joins TRBV7-2 and TRBJ1-2, with D possibly TRBD1 on 6 matching bases. Trimming removed 1 base at V and 4 bases at J, with 13 bases between. The CDR3 has 15 amino acids. Germline values: CDR1 SGHTA, CDR2 FQGNSA. For the CDR3, the DNA is TGTGCCAGCAGCTTAGTAGCGGGGGCAGGCTATGGCTACACCTTC. The encoded protein is CASSLVAGAGYGYTF.

The chain employs TRBV7-8 and TRBJ2-3, with TRBD2 identical over 7 bases. CDR1 is SGHVS and CDR2 is FQNEAQ in the germline V gene. The V gene end was trimmed by 6 bases and the J gene end by 1 base; junction bases not matched to a gene: 4. This CDR3 has 14 amino acids. The CDR3 is CASRRLAGTDTQYF. CDR3 nucleotide sequence: TGTGCCAGCAGGCGACTAGCAGGCACAGATACGCAGTATTTT.

This chain uses TRBV7-8 with TRBJ1-5; D not certain. Per germline, CDR1 SGHVS and CDR2 FQNEAQ. The V end was cut by 4 bases, the J end by 3 bases, with 7 bases between. CDR3 length: 13 residues. The CDR3 reads CASSSGPNQPQHF. In nucleotides, the CDR3 is TGTGCCAGCAGCTCGGGCCCCAATCAGCCCCAGCATTTT.

The chain recombines TRBV6-6 with TRBJ1-1; D not certain. Germline lookup yields CDR1 MNHNY and CDR2 SVGAGI (reference sequence). The germline V and J ends were trimmed by 2 bases and 2 bases, with 6 bases remaining between them. There are 13 residues in the CDR3. The DNA of the CDR3 is TGTGCCAGCAGTTACCTCCGTAACACTGAAGCTTTCTTT. This translates into CASSYLRNTEAFF.

V usage is TRBV7-8 and J usage is TRBJ2-5; 9 positions match TRBD2. Germline V gene data show CDR1 as SGHVS and CDR2 as FQNEAQ. Trimming at V came to 7 bases and at J to 5 bases, leaving 11 bases not matched to a gene. This CDR3 has 15 amino acids. The CDR3 nucleotides read TGTGCCAGCACCCCGGTTCGCGGGAGGGGGGAGACCCAGTACTTC. Protein sequence: CASTPVRGRGETQYF.

J is TRBJ2-3 and V is TRBV7-2; 8 bases agree with TRBD2. The germline gives CDR1 SGHTA, CDR2 FQGNSA. CDR3 length: 14 residues. Germline trimming cut 2 bases from V and 7 bases from J; bases unmatched to any gene: 5. This CDR3 reads CASSLLAGTNTQYF. The CDR3 bases are TGTGCCAGCAGCTTATTAGCGGGAACCAATACGCAGTATTTT.

The chain links TRBV29-1 to TRBJ1-1; D gene unclear. The germline V gene has CDR1 SQVTM and CDR2 ANQGSEA. Trimming cost V 1 base and J 3 bases, with 12 bases left between them. The CDR3 has 14 amino acids. The DNA of the CDR3 is TGCAGCGTTGAAGCCAGGCACGGAGACACTGAAGCTTTCTTT. Protein sequence: CSVEARHGDTEAFF. The whole variable domain, remainder taken from reference TRBV29-1 and TRBJ1-1, is SAVISQKPSRDICQRGTSLTIQCQVDSQVTMMFWYRQQPGQSLTLIATANQGSEATYESGFVIDKFPISRPNLTFSTLTVSNMSPEDSSIYLCSVEARHGDTEAFFGQGTRLTVV.

V is TRBV7-2 and J is TRBJ1-1; D unresolved. Trimming left V 4 bases short and J 3 bases short, with 9 bases between. Germline CDR1 reads SGHTA; CDR2 reads FQGNSA. The CDR3 is made up of 13 amino acids. DNA for the CDR3: TGTGCCAGCAGCTCCGGGCCTTACACTGAAGCTTTCTTT. Its protein product is CASSSGPYTEAFF. Filled out from reference TRBV7-2 and TRBJ1-1, the complete variable domain reads GAGVSQSPSNKVTEKGKDVELRCDPISGHTALYWYRQSLGQGLEFLIYFQGNSAPDKSGLPSDRFSAERTGGSVSTLTIQRTQQEDSAVYLCASSSGPYTEAFFGQGTRLTVV.

The chain recombines TRBV29-1 with TRBJ1-4; no definite D call. CDR1 is SQVTM, CDR2 ANQGSEA, per germline. This CDR3 comprises 13 residues. V shed 5 bases and J shed 4 bases, with 11 bases lying between them. CDR3 loop: CSVRAVNNEKLFF. Here the CDR3 DNA reads TGCAGCGTTCGGGCAGTCAATAATGAAAAACTGTTTTTT.

The rearrangement joins TRBV4-2 to TRBJ2-1, with TRBD1 matching 8 bases. This CDR3 region has 19 residues. Germline-derived CDR1 and CDR2 are LGHNA and YNFKEQ. V shed 0 bases and J 6 bases; nucleotides not matched to a gene: 16. The CDR3 DNA is TGTGCCAGCAGCCAAGATCTCGGACAGGGCTACTCACGGGTCAATGAGCAGTTCTTC. As protein: CASSQDLGQGYSRVNEQFF.

The chain carries TRBV10-3 and TRBJ1-5, with TRBD1 matching 8 bases. Germline trimming cut 4 bases from V and 6 bases from J; bases unmatched to any gene: 5. Germline V gene lookup returns CDR1 ENHRY and CDR2 SYGVKD. The CDR3 is 14 amino acids. CDR3 DNA: TGTGCCATCAGTGCCAGGGGGCGGGTTCAGCCCCAGCATTTT. It is translated as CAISARGRVQPQHF.

The sample holds a few counts of this clone. V usage is TRBV2 and J usage is TRBJ1-5; a weak D match, TRBD1 (6 bases). This CDR3 is built from 15 residues. Trimming took 8 bases from V and 4 from J, leaving 18 bases between them. Germline values: CDR1 SNHLY, CDR2 FYNNEI. For the CDR3, the DNA is TGTGCCAGCCATTGGGACAACGGATCGAATCAGCCCCAGCATTTT. Its protein is CASHWDNGSNQPQHF.

This chain connects TRBV6-6 to TRBJ1-5; D is uncertain. The CDR3 runs to 13 residues. Germline V gives CDR1 MNHNY, CDR2 SVGAGI (reference sequence). V was cut by 2 bases and J by 4 bases, with 6 bases left in between. CDR3 region: CASSYGLNQPQHF. The CDR3 DNA is TGTGCCAGCAGTTACGGATTGAATCAGCCCCAGCATTTT.

The chain joins TRBV4-3 to TRBJ2-7; D might be TRBD2 (6 bases). The germline gives CDR1 LGHNA, CDR2 YSLEER. With 1 base removed from V and 7 bases from J, the gap between germline ends came to 20 bases. The CDR3 runs 16 residues. CDR3 protein: CASSQAWGGTRREQYF. The CDR3, as DNA: TGCGCCAGCAGCCAAGCGTGGGGCGGGACCCGGAGGGAGCAGTACTTC.

The chain has TRBV28 and TRBJ2-7; D gene ambiguous. CDR1 is MDHEN and CDR2 is SYDVKM in the germline V gene. The CDR3 has 14 amino acids. V lost 5 bases to trimming and J lost 1 base, with 12 bases between them. CDR3 protein: CASSPPGFSYEQYF. In DNA, the CDR3 is TGTGCCAGCAGTCCGCCCGGGTTTTCCTACGAGCAGTACTTC. The full variable domain, its missing parts supplied by reference TRBV28 and TRBJ2-7, is DVKVTQSSRYLVKRTGEKVFLECVQDMDHENMFWYRQDPGLGLRLIYFSYDVKMKEKGDIPEGYSVSREKKERFSLILESASTNQTSMYLCASSPPGFSYEQYFGPGTRLTVT.

This clone was seen only once. This rearrangement joins TRBV6-5 to TRBJ1-2; D gene uncertain. This CDR3 has 14 residues. V shed 9 bases and J shed 8 bases, with 22 bases lying between them. CDR1 and CDR2 (germline): MNHEY, SVGAGI. The CDR3 bases are TGTGCCAGTCATGCTGCGAGACGGTACGGGGGCTACACCTTC. Translated, it gives CASHAARRYGGYTF.

This rearrangement joins TRBV4-3 to TRBJ1-6, with D perhaps matching TRBD1 (5 bases). Trimming removed 3 bases from V and 8 bases from J, with 5 bases in between. Germline assignment: CDR1 LGHNA and CDR2 YSLEER. The CDR3 has 12 residues. CDR3 sequence: CASSQGDSPLHF. CDR3 bases: TGCGCCAGCAGCCAGGGGGATTCACCCCTCCACTTT.

This clone has at least ten counts. Other DNA sequences in this specimen translate into the identical CDR3. CDR3 residues: CASSPPREDIQYF. DNA for the CDR3: TGTGCCAGCAGCCCCCCCCGGGAGGACATTCAGTACTTC. This chain links TRBV7-8 with TRBJ2-4; 7 bases match TRBD2. In germline, CDR1 is SGHVS, CDR2 FQNEAQ. Unmatched junction bases numbered 6, after V lost 5 bases and J lost 8 bases. The CDR3 totals 13 residues.

This clone was observed once. V usage is TRBV5-4 and J usage is TRBJ2-3, with 14 bases lining up with TRBD2. The CDR3 contains 16 residues. The J segment lost 8 bases and the V segment lost 5 bases, leaving 10 bases of the junction unmatched. Germline loops: CDR1 SGHNT, CDR2 YYREEE (reference sequence). The CDR3 region is CASRNAGTSGGGTQYF. The DNA for the CDR3 is TGTGCCAGCAGAAATGCCGGGACTAGCGGGGGTGGTACGCAGTATTTT.

V is TRBV23-1 and J is TRBJ2-5; possibly TRBD1 for D (7 bases). TRBV23-1 is an ORF, with its function uncertain. CDR3 length equals 18 residues. Trimming left V 2 bases short and J 7 bases short, with 26 bases between. The CDR3 region has the DNA TGCGCCAGCAGTCAACCCGGTAAAAGGGTGACAGGGAGGAGGACCCAGTACTTC. Its translation: CASSQPGKRVTGRRTQYF.

CDR3 DNA: TGTGCCAGCAGCCCCGTAAGACTAGCGGGACGTAGAGGCTACGAGCAGTACTTC. Its translation: CASSPVRLAGRRGYEQYF. V and J are TRBV7-8 and TRBJ2-7; 11 bases agree with TRBD2. Germline-derived CDR1 and CDR2 are SGHVS and FQNEAQ. V was pared by 5 bases and J by 3 bases, with 15 bases of the junction left unmatched. The CDR3 covers 18 residues.

The rearrangement joins TRBV18 to TRBJ1-5, with TRBD1 as a possible D gene (6 bases). Germline V gene lookup returns CDR1 KGHSH and CDR2 LQKENI. Trimming left V 2 bases short and J 2 bases short, with 10 bases between. The CDR3 is 15 amino acids. CDR3 coding DNA: TGTGCCAGCTCACCAAGGGGGGATGGCAATCAGCCCCAGCATTTT. This codes for CASSPRGDGNQPQHF.

The chain links TRBV18 to TRBJ1-1, with 10 nucleotides matching TRBD1. Germline V lookup: CDR1 KGHSH, CDR2 LQKENI. The CDR3 totals 15 residues. V trimming: 1 base; J trimming: 4 bases; junction bases outside the gene matches: 3. DNA for the CDR3: TGTGCCAGCTCACCACAGGGACAGGGGAGCACTGAAGCTTTCTTT. This gives the protein CASSPQGQGSTEAFF. The variable domain in full, with the rest retrieved from reference TRBV18 and TRBJ1-1, is NAGVMQNPRHLVRRRGQEARLRCSPMKGHSHVYWYRQLPEEGLKFMVYLQKENIIDESGMPKERFSAEFPKEGPSILRIQQVVRGDSAAYFCASSPQGQGSTEAFFGQGTRLTVV.

The chain joins TRBV20-1 to TRBJ1-2; 8 nucleotides agree with TRBD1. Germline-derived CDR1 and CDR2 are DFQATT and SNEGSKA (reference sequence). This CDR3 spans 11 amino acids. The CDR3 region is CSLDRGRGYTF. The CDR3 nucleotides are TGCAGCCTCGACAGGGGTCGAGGCTACACCTTC.

The V call is TRBV7-9, the J call TRBJ1-1; possibly TRBD1 for D (6 bases). The CDR3 spans 15 residues. CDR1 and CDR2 from the germline V gene are SEHNR and FQNEAQ (reference sequence). The ends were cut back, 6 bases at V and 9 bases at J, with 23 bases in the middle. The CDR3 DNA is TGTGCCAGCAGTTACGGACCGGTAGAACAGGGAAAAGCTTTCTTT. It specifies CASSYGPVEQGKAFF.